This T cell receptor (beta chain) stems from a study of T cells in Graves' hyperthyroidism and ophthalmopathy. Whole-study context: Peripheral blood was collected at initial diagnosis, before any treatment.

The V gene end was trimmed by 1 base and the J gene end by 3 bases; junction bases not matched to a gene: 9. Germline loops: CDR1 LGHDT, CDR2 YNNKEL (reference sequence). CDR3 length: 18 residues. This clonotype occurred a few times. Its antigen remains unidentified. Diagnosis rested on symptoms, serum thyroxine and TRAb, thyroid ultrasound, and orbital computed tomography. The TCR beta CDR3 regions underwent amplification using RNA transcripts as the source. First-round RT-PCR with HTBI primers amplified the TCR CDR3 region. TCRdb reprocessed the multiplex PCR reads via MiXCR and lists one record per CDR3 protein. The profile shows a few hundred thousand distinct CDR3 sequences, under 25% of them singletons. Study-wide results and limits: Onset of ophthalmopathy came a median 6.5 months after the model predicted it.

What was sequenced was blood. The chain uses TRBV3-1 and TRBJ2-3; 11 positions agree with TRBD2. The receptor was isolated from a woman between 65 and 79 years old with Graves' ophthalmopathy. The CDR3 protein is CASSQVLLAGGGTDTQYF. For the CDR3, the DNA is TGTGCCAGCAGCCAAGTACTTCTAGCGGGAGGAGGAACAGATACGCAGTATTTT.